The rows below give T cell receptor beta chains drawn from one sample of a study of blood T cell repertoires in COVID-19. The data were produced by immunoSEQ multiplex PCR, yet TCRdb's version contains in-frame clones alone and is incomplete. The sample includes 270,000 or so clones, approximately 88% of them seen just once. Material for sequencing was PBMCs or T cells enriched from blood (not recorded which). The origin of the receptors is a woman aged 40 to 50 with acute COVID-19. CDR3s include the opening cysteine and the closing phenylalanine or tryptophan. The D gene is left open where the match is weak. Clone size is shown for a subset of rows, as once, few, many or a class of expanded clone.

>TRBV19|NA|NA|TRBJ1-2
TGTGCCAGTAGAACGCCGTGGTTTGAGGACACTCGCTATAACTATGGCTACACCTTC
CASRTPWFEDTRYNYGYTF
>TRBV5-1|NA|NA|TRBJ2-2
TGCGCCAGCAGCTATTCCTCGCCCACAGGGGAGCTGTTTTTT
CASSYSSPTGELFF
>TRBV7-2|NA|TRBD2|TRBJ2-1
TGTGCCAGCAGCCCAGGACTAGCGGGAGTACCCCCCTGGAATGAGCAGTTCTTC
CASSPGLAGVPPWNEQFF
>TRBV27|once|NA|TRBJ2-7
TGTGCCAGCAGTTCCGACGGAGAGCTCTACGAGCAGTACTTC
CASSSDGELYEQYF
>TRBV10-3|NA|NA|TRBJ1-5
TGTGCCATCAGTGAAAGGGGGGGGCGCAACAATCAGCCCCAGCATTTT
CAISERGGRNNQPQHF
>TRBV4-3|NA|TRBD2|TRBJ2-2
TGCGCCAGCAGCCAGATAGCGGGAGATGGCACCGGGGAGCTGTTTTTT
CASSQIAGDGTGELFF
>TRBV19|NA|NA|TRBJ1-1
TGTGCCAGTAGTATAGAGGTGGAGGGCACTGAAGCTTTCTTT
CASSIEVEGTEAFF
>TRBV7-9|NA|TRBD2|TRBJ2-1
TGTGCCAGCAGCCAACTAGCGGGAGGGCCTTCAACATGGTTCTTC
CASSQLAGGPSTWFF
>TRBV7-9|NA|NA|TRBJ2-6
TGTGCCAGCAGCTTCTCCGGGGCCAACGTCCTGACTTTC
CASSFSGANVLTF
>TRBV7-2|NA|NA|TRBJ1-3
TGTGCCAGCAGCTTAGACGGAGCCCGGCTCGCCATATATTTT
CASSLDGARLAIYF
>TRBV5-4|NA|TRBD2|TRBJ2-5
TGTGCCAGCAGCCCCGGACTAGCGGGAGGACGGGAGACCCAGTACTTC
CASSPGLAGGRETQYF
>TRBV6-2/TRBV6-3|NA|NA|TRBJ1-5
TGTGCCAGCAGTTTCACAACAGGGAGGGGAAGCAATCAGCCCCAGCATTTT
CASSFTTGRGSNQPQHF
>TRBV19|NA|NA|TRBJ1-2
TGTGCCAGTAGTATATCGGGCGGGATTCGAGCCTATGGCTACACCTTC
CASSISGGIRAYGYTF
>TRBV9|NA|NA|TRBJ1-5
TGTGCCAGCAGCGTAGACGGGGGAGCTCAGCCCCAGCATTTT
CASSVDGGAQPQHF
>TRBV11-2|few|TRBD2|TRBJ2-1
TGTGCCAGCAGCCGAATTCTAGCGGCCTACTCCTACAATGAGCAGTTCTTC
CASSRILAAYSYNEQFF
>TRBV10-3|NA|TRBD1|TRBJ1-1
TGTGCCATCAGCCCGGACAGGGAGATCACTGAAGCTTTCTTT
CAISPDREITEAFF
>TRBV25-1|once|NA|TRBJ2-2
TGTGCCAGCAGTGCTCCAGGGCAGCGTCGCGGCACCGGGGAGCTGTTTTTT
CASSAPGQRRGTGELFF
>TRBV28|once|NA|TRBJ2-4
TGTGCCAGCAGCAAACTGACAGTGGTACTAGCCAAAAACATTCAGTACTTC
CASSKLTVVLAKNIQYF
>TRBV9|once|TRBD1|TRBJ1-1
TGTGCCAGCAGCCCCTGGACAGGGCCGGCTGAAGCTTTCTTT
CASSPWTGPAEAFF
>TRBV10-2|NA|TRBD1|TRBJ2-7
TGCGCCAGCAGTCACGGACAGGGGACCGAGCAGTACTTC
CASSHGQGTEQYF
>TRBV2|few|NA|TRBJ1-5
TGTGCCAGCAACAGGGGCAATCAGCCCCAGCATTTT
CASNRGNQPQHF
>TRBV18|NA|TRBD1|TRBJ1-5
TGTGCCAGCTCACCCAACACAGGGGGCGATCAGCCCCAGCATTTT
CASSPNTGGDQPQHF
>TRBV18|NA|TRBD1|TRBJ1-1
TGTGCCAGCACGAGTGGAACAGGGGGGAACACTGAAGCTTTCTTT
CASTSGTGGNTEAFF
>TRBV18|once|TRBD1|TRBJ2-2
TGTGCCAGCTCACCACCGATGACAGGGGTCTCCGGGGAGCTGTTTTTT
CASSPPMTGVSGELFF
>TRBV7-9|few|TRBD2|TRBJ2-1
TGTGCCAGCAGCGCTGGCCAGGGACTAGCGGGAGACGATGAGCAGTTCTTC
CASSAGQGLAGDDEQFF
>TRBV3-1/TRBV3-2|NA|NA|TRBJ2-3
TGTGCCAGCAGCCATCGGGATCGGGGTACGCAGTATTTT
CASSHRDRGTQYF
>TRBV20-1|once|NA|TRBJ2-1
TGCAGTGCAACAAGGAGGAATGAGCAGTTCTTC
CSATRRNEQFF
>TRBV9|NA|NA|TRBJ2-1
TGTGCCAGCAGCGCGGAGGGGGCAAGCTCCTACAATGAGCAGTTCTTC
CASSAEGASSYNEQFF
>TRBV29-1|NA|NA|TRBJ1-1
TGCAGCGGGTCGGGCCTTGGCGGGGAAGCTTTCTTT
CSGSGLGGEAFF
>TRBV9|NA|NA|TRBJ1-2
TGTGCCAGCAGCGTAGCTGGGGGGAACTATGGCTACACCTTC
CASSVAGGNYGYTF
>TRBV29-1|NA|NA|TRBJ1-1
TGCAGCGTTGGAGTGGACACTGAAGCTTTCTTT
CSVGVDTEAFF
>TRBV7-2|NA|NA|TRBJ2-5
TGTGCCAGCAGCTTGGTACAGGTGATAGAGACCCAGTACTTC
CASSLVQVIETQYF
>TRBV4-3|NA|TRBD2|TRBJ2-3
TGCGCCAGCAGCCGGGGACTAGCTCACCCGCGGGAAGATACGCAGTATTTT
CASSRGLAHPREDTQYF
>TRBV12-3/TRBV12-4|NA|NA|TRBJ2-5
TGTGCCAGCAGTTTTACGAGGGAGACCCAGTACTTC
CASSFTRETQYF
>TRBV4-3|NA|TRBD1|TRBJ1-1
TGCGCCAGCAGCCAACTGACAGGGTCCAACACTGAAGCTTTCTTT
CASSQLTGSNTEAFF
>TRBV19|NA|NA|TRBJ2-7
TGTGCCAGTAGTTCCCATTCCTACGAGCAGTACTTC
CASSSHSYEQYF
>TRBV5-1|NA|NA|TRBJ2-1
TGCGCCAGCAAGCTTGTGGGACTTCCCTACAATGAGCAGTTCTTC
CASKLVGLPYNEQFF
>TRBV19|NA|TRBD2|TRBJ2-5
TGTGCCAGTAGTAGGGTAGCGGGAGAGGGAGAGACCCAGTACTTC
CASSRVAGEGETQYF
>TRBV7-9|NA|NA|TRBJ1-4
TGTGCCAGCAGTAGCGGGCAGGGGACAACTAATGAAAAACTGTTTTTT
CASSSGQGTTNEKLFF
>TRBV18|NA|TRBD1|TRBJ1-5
TGTGCCAGCTCACCAACCGGACAGGCCTCGAATAGCAATCAGCCCCAGCATTTT
CASSPTGQASNSNQPQHF
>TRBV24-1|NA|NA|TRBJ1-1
TGTGCCACCAGTGACATAACCCAGGGGCTCGGGGCTTTCTTT
CATSDITQGLGAFF
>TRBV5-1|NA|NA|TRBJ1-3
TGCGCCAGCAGCTACGATGGGCAGGGCTCTGGAAACACCATATATTTT
CASSYDGQGSGNTIYF
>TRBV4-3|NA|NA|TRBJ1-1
TGCGCCAGCAGCCAAGAGGCGCCAGGGGCCATGAACACTGAAGCTTTCTTT
CASSQEAPGAMNTEAFF
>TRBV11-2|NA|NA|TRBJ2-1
TGTGCCAGCAGCTTAGCTAGCGTCACTGAGCAGTTCTTC
CASSLASVTEQFF
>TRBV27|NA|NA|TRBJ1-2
TGTGCCAGCAGTCCTTTGGGGAGAGGCTATGGCTACACCTTC
CASSPLGRGYGYTF
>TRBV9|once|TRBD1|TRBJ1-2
TGTGCCAGCAGCGTAGGAAAGGGGGCGGCTGGCTACACCTTC
CASSVGKGAAGYTF
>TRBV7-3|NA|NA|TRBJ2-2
TGTGCCAGCAGCTCGCCCACTCTAGCTGGCAACACCGGGGAGCTGTTTTTT
CASSSPTLAGNTGELFF